This TCR beta chain derives from a study of T cell responses to AZD1222 COVID-19 vaccine. Study-wide results and limits: In the spike-specific TCR repertoire, nearly half reportedly target unmutated variant regions. Clonal diversity was possibly underestimated, and white British individuals and females predominated among donors. Among vaccine-associated CD4 TCRs, coverage spanned spike, with dominance at 160-218 and 743-854.

J lost 13 bases, V lost 4 bases, and 12 bases had no gene match. CDR3 length: 13 amino acids. CDR1 and CDR2 (germline): SGHNT, YYREEE (reference sequence). With regard to this clone: Its antigen remains unidentified.

Repertoires were generated with immunoSEQ multiplex PCR, while TCRdb's copy carries only in-frame clones and drops some. The sample includes approximately 140,000 clones, 94% of them seen just once. This receptor was taken from an adult in good health. Sample: peripheral blood, taken on day 0 of AZD1222 vaccination. The genes are TRBV5-4 and TRBJ2-3; 7 nucleotides agree with TRBD2. The CDR3 DNA is TGTGCCAGCAGCCCGTCGCTAGCGGACTTTAAGTATTTT. Its protein is CASSPSLADFKYF.